The rows below give T cell receptor beta chains drawn from one sample of a study of blood T cell repertoires in COVID-19. Clones were sequenced by immunoSEQ multiplex PCR, and TCRdb holds only the in-frame ones, with some missing. The profile covers around 320,000 clones, with 88% appearing a single time and 5.5% to 8.5% taken by the ten largest. Sequenced material: peripheral blood. The origin of the receptors is a woman in her twenties or thirties who had recovered from COVID-19. CDR3s include the opening cysteine and the closing phenylalanine or tryptophan. D genes are given only for firm matches. Some rows have no size entry. The others give once, few or many, or a class for an expanded clone.

>TRBV4-2|TRBD2|TRBJ2-2|-
CASSQGAGLGVLRELFF
TGTGCCAGCAGCCAAGGTGCGGGACTAGGGGTTCTGCGGGAGCTGTTTTTT
>TRBV6-4|-|TRBJ2-1|few
CASSDGSNNEQFF
TGTGCCAGCAGTGACGGCTCAAACAATGAGCAGTTCTTC
>TRBV15|-|TRBJ1-4|-
CATSRVRTDNEKLFF
TGTGCCACCAGCAGAGTGAGGACAGATAATGAAAAACTGTTTTTT
>TRBV7-2|-|TRBJ2-5|-
CASSFSQGLETQYF
TGTGCCAGCAGCTTTTCTCAGGGCTTGGAGACCCAGTACTTC
>TRBV5-1|TRBD1|TRBJ1-3|-
CASSFTSTGSGNTIYF
TGCGCCAGCAGCTTCACCTCGACAGGGTCTGGAAACACCATATATTTT
>TRBV4-2|TRBD2|TRBJ2-5|-
CASSQQGLAGGSWETQYF
TGTGCCAGCAGCCAGCAGGGACTAGCGGGGGGGTCCTGGGAGACCCAGTACTTC
>TRBV19|-|TRBJ1-4|once
CASRGGSSGSNEKLFF
TGTGCCAGCCGCGGGGGAAGCTCAGGGAGTAATGAAAAACTGTTTTTT
>TRBV29-1|-|TRBJ2-1|-
CSVEGQGGLEQFF
TGCAGCGTTGAAGGCCAGGGTGGGCTTGAGCAGTTCTTC
>TRBV16|TRBD1|TRBJ1-4|-
CASSHPGTEREKLFF
TGTGCCAGCAGCCACCCCGGGACAGAAAGGGAAAAACTGTTTTTT
>TRBV3-1/TRBV3-2|-|TRBJ1-2|-
CASSQDRRDGYTF
TGTGCCAGCAGCCAAGATCGTCGGGATGGCTACACCTTC
>TRBV4-3|-|TRBJ2-1|-
CASSQDWAGSNNEQFF
TGCGCCAGCAGCCAAGATTGGGCAGGATCTAACAATGAGCAGTTCTTC
>TRBV14|-|TRBJ1-5|-
CASSARHTNQPQHF
TGTGCCAGCAGCGCCCGACATACCAATCAGCCCCAGCATTTT
>TRBV18|TRBD2|TRBJ2-7|once
CASSPAGGGYEQYF
TGTGCCAGCTCACCGGCGGGGGGGGGCTACGAGCAGTACTTC
>TRBV6-5|-|TRBJ2-2|once
CASSSYGHHTGELFF
TGTGCCAGCAGTTCCTACGGACATCACACCGGGGAGCTGTTTTTT
>TRBV19|TRBD1|TRBJ1-5|-
CASSLTGGAGNQPQHF
TGTGCCAGTAGCTTAACAGGGGGCGCCGGCAATCAGCCCCAGCATTTT
>TRBV27|TRBD2|TRBJ2-5|once
CASSLLSSGGEETQYF
TGTGCCAGCAGTTTATTGTCTAGCGGGGGGGAAGAGACCCAGTACTTC
>TRBV2|TRBD1|TRBJ1-1|few
CASKGQKNTEAFF
TGTGCCAGCAAGGGACAGAAGAACACTGAAGCTTTCTTT
>TRBV5-1|TRBD1|TRBJ2-7|-
CASSLDGTGTYEQYF
TGCGCCAGCAGCTTGGACGGGACAGGGACCTACGAGCAGTACTTC
>TRBV27|TRBD1|TRBJ1-1|-
CASRGQGNTEAFF
TGTGCCAGCAGAGGACAGGGGAACACTGAAGCTTTCTTT
>TRBV5-1|TRBD2|TRBJ2-3|-
CASSLGRGGTDTQYF
TGCGCCAGCAGCTTGGGACGGGGGGGCACAGATACGCAGTATTTT
>TRBV30|-|TRBJ2-3|-
CAWSFPDTQYF
TGTGCCTGGAGTTTCCCGGATACGCAGTATTTT
>TRBV5-5|-|TRBJ1-2|-
CASSLIGEYGYTF
TGTGCCAGCAGCTTGATAGGGGAATATGGCTACACCTTC
>TRBV13|-|TRBJ1-3|-
CASSLTGNTIYF
TGTGCCAGCAGCCTAACCGGAAACACCATATATTTT
>TRBV4-1|-|TRBJ2-1|many
CASSHPGMFWPYNEQFF
TGCGCCAGCAGCCACCCGGGGATGTTTTGGCCCTACAATGAGCAGTTCTTC
>TRBV11-2|-|TRBJ2-7|few
CASQKQGLGFYEQYF
TGTGCCAGCCAGAAGCAGGGGTTAGGGTTCTACGAGCAGTACTTC
>TRBV15|-|TRBJ1-5|-
CATSSGGPQPQHF
TGTGCCACCAGCTCGGGGGGCCCTCAGCCCCAGCATTTT
>TRBV7-2|-|TRBJ1-4|-
CASSSDTGGEKLFF
TGTGCCAGCAGCTCGGACACCGGTGGTGAAAAACTGTTTTTT
>TRBV27|-|TRBJ2-2|few
CASSLSVGTGELFF
TGTGCCAGCAGTTTAAGTGTCGGGACCGGGGAGCTGTTTTTT
>TRBV7-8|TRBD2|TRBJ2-7|few
CASSLNQVAGSRQYF
TGTGCCAGCAGCTTAAATCAGGTAGCGGGGTCCCGGCAGTACTTC
>TRBV4-1|TRBD2|TRBJ2-1|-
CASSQASGVSYNEQFF
TGCGCCAGCAGCCAAGCTAGCGGTGTCTCCTACAATGAGCAGTTCTTC
>TRBV12-3/TRBV12-4|-|TRBJ1-3|-
CASSWSTGNTIYF
TGTGCCAGCAGTTGGTCGACAGGAAACACCATATATTTT
>TRBV2|-|TRBJ1-2|-
CASSADGGTYGYTF
TGTGCCAGCAGTGCCGACGGAGGCACATATGGCTACACCTTC
>TRBV6-1|TRBD1|TRBJ2-7|-
CASSEGQGQGEQYF
TGTGCCAGCAGTGAAGGACAGGGCCAGGGCGAGCAGTACTTC
>TRBV9|TRBD1|TRBJ1-3|-
CASSTGQGAGGNTIYF
TGTGCCAGCAGCACCGGACAGGGGGCTGGTGGAAACACCATATATTTT
>TRBV9|TRBD1|TRBJ1-1|-
CASSQTGEPAFF
TGTGCCAGCAGCCAGACAGGGGAACCAGCTTTCTTT
>TRBV5-6|TRBD1|TRBJ1-1|-
CASSWRDRFRTEAFF
TGTGCCAGCAGCTGGAGGGACAGGTTCAGGACTGAAGCTTTCTTT
>TRBV18|-|TRBJ2-2|-
CASSPTAPGYDTGELFF
TGTGCCAGCTCACCCACCGCTCCAGGGTATGACACCGGGGAGCTGTTTTTT
>TRBV3-1/TRBV3-2|-|TRBJ2-5|-
CASSPRETQYF
TGTGCCAGCAGCCCCAGGGAGACCCAGTACTTC
>TRBV7-2|TRBD1|TRBJ1-5|few
CASSFRQGVSQPQHF
TGTGCCAGCAGCTTCCGACAGGGGGTAAGCCAGCCCCAGCATTTT
>TRBV18|-|TRBJ2-2|-
CASSKAPRGTATGELFF
TGTGCCAGCTCAAAAGCCCCCAGGGGAACGGCCACCGGGGAGCTGTTTTTT